A single sample gave rise to the 17 T cell receptor beta chains below, sequenced in a study of blood T cells in healthy people across ages. Through a sample-barcoded 5' primer and a J-beta primer mix, a second PCR was run for roughly 7 to 12 cycles. Using its own MiXCR run on the 5' RACE reads, TCRdb lists one record per CDR3 protein. The sample consists of approximately 850,000 distinct CDR3 sequences, 58% of them appearing once. What was sequenced was blood. These receptor sequences come from a man aged 30 to 39 in good health.

V and J are TRBV9 and TRBJ2-1; TRBD2 matches at 7 bases. There are 15 residues in the CDR3. After removal of 4 bases from V and 1 base from J, the junction contained 5 bases not matched to a gene. CDR1 and CDR2 from the germline V gene are SGDLS and YYNGEE. The CDR3 reads CASSPGGESYNEQFF. The CDR3 nucleotides read TGTGCCAGCAGCCCTGGGGGGGAATCCTACAATGAGCAGTTCTTC.

This clonotype has only a few counts. The chain couples TRBV6-6 to TRBJ1-6; TRBD1 agrees at 7 bases. Unmatched junction bases numbered 11, after V lost 6 bases and J lost 9 bases. The CDR3 extends over 15 amino acids. Germline V lookup: CDR1 MNHNY, CDR2 SVGAGI (reference sequence). The CDR3 loop reads CASSISRDRGSPLHF. The CDR3 DNA follows: TGTGCCAGCAGCATAAGCCGGGACAGAGGTTCACCCCTCCACTTT.

The chain joins TRBV6-1 to TRBJ1-2; D gene ambiguous. Per the germline V gene, CDR1 is MNHNS and CDR2 is SASEGT. This CDR3 has 12 residues. Trimming took 4 bases from V and 13 from J, leaving 16 bases between them. Here the CDR3 DNA reads TGTGCCAGCAGTGTGGGCTTTAGGTCGCTCACCTTC. Translation gives CASSVGFRSLTF.

In this sample, this clonotype turned up a few times. The CDR3 reads CASSLGLRRQETQYF. Written as DNA, the CDR3 is TGTGCCAGCAGCTTAGGTCTGCGCCGGCAAGAGACCCAGTACTTC. The J gene is TRBJ2-5, the V gene TRBV7-2; D gene unclear. CDR1 and CDR2 from the germline V gene are SGHTA and FQGNSA. The V end was cut by 1 base, the J end by 2 bases, with 11 bases between. This CDR3 has 15 residues.

This clonotype was picked up a small number of times. V gene TRBV20-1 combines with J gene TRBJ2-3; 7 nucleotides align to TRBD2. Germline V CDR1 and CDR2: DFQATT, SNEGSKA (reference sequence). V shed 3 bases and J 3 bases; nucleotides not matched to a gene: 9. The CDR3 has 15 residues. CDR3 sequence: CSASAGLGWTDTQYF. CDR3 bases: TGCAGTGCTAGCGCCGGACTAGGATGGACAGATACGCAGTATTTT.

The V call is TRBV15, the J call TRBJ2-1; the match to TRBD2 covers 11 bases. There are 16 residues in the CDR3. The germline V gene has CDR1 LNHNV and CDR2 YYDKDF (reference sequence). Losses at the gene ends were 4 bases for V and 4 bases for J; bases not matched to a gene: 6. The CDR3 protein is CATSTILAGGYNEQFF. The CDR3 nucleotides read TGTGCCACCAGCACAATCCTAGCGGGAGGTTACAATGAGCAGTTCTTC. The full variable domain, rest sourced from reference TRBV15 and TRBJ2-1, is DAMVIQNPRYQVTQFGKPVTLSCSQTLNHNVMYWYQQKSSQAPKLLFHYYDKDFNNEADTPDNFQSRRPNTSFCFLDIRSPGLGDTAMYLCATSTILAGGYNEQFFGPGTRLTVL.

On this clonotype: A read error is possible here, since a much larger clone lies one base away. V gene TRBV29-1 combines with J gene TRBJ2-3; D perhaps matches TRBD2 (5 bases). The CDR3 consists of 15 residues. Germline lookup yields CDR1 SQVTM and CDR2 ANQGSEA. V lost 7 bases and J 0 bases, leaving 17 bases between the germline ends. CDR3 nucleotides: TGCAGCGCCGGGGATTGGGAGACTAGCACAGATACGCAGTATTTT. Residues: CSAGDWETSTDTQYF.

The chain joins TRBV7-9 to TRBJ1-2; 8 bases line up with TRBD1. CDR1 and CDR2 (germline): SEHNR, FQNEAQ (reference sequence). There are 15 residues in the CDR3. The V and J ends lost 5 bases and 0 bases, in that order; junction bases with no gene match: 5. CDR3 in amino acids: CASSPPGQANYGYTF. The CDR3 DNA sequence: TGTGCCAGCAGCCCGCCGGGACAGGCTAACTATGGCTACACCTTC.

The chain combines TRBV7-2 with TRBJ1-6; 7 nucleotides agree with TRBD1. V lost 5 bases to trimming and J lost 6 bases; unmatched junction nucleotides: 10. Germline assignment: CDR1 SGHTA and CDR2 FQGNSA. The CDR3 loop spans 16 amino acids. The CDR3 here is CASSTSTGTANSPLHF. In DNA form, the CDR3 reads TGTGCCAGCAGCACCAGTACCGGGACAGCTAATTCACCCCTCCACTTT.

The chain employs TRBV12-3 or TRBV12-4 and TRBJ1-1, with D hard to call. Trimming left V 6 bases short and J 3 bases short, with 17 bases between. The CDR3 has 15 residues. This CDR3 is CASSPGAFLDTEAFF. The DNA of the CDR3 is TGTGCCAGCAGCCCGGGAGCCTTCCTGGACACTGAAGCTTTCTTT.

The V and J genes are TRBV5-6 and TRBJ1-2; tentatively, D is TRBD1 (5 bases). With 4 bases removed from V and 7 bases from J, the gap between germline ends came to 14 bases. This CDR3 has 13 amino acids. Looked up from germline, CDR1 is SGHDT and CDR2 is YYEEEE. CDR3 in DNA: TGTGCCAGCAGCACCGTCCGGGGCGCTGGCTACACCTTC. This encodes CASSTVRGAGYTF.

The V and J genes are TRBV24-1 and TRBJ2-5, with a tentative D call TRBD2 (5 bases). Germline V gene data show CDR1 as KGHDR and CDR2 as SFDVKD. This CDR3 region has 13 residues. V was cut by 7 bases and J by 1 base, with 9 bases left in between. CDR3 sequence: CATRPRGQETQYF. CDR3 nucleotides: TGTGCCACCAGACCACGGGGCCAAGAGACCCAGTACTTC.

This clonotype was detected only a few times. This chain links TRBV20-1 with TRBJ1-2; D ambiguous. The CDR3 has 13 residues. Germline V gives CDR1 DFQATT, CDR2 SNEGSKA (reference sequence). V was cut by 0 bases and J by 2 bases, with 7 bases left in between. The CDR3 nucleotides are TGCAGTGCTAGAGAGGCAGTAAACTATGGCTACACCTTC. It is translated as CSAREAVNYGYTF.

The chain carries TRBV5-1 and TRBJ2-3, with 7 nucleotides matching TRBD1. Germline assignment: CDR1 SGHRS and CDR2 YFSETQ. Trimming removed 2 bases from V and 0 bases from J; junction bases left unmatched: 3. The CDR3 spans 15 residues. For the CDR3, the DNA is TGCGCCAGCAGCTTAACGGGACAGAGCACAGATACGCAGTATTTT. Translated, it gives CASSLTGQSTDTQYF.

This rearrangement joins TRBV20-1 to TRBJ1-1, with 9 bases lining up with TRBD1. This CDR3 has 17 amino acids. V shed 0 bases, J shed 0 bases, and the junction held 8 bases outside the gene matches. The germline gives CDR1 DFQATT, CDR2 SNEGSKA (reference sequence). DNA for the CDR3: TGCAGTGCTAGAGACCCGCGAAGGGACAGGGTGAACACTGAAGCTTTCTTT. The encoded protein is CSARDPRRDRVNTEAFF.

V usage is TRBV6-2 or TRBV6-3 and J usage is TRBJ1-2; TRBD1 agrees at 9 bases. The CDR3 is 15 residues long. V lost 2 bases, J lost 3 bases, and 4 bases stayed unmatched. In germline, CDR1 is MNHEY, CDR2 SVGEGT. CDR3 in amino acids: CASSYNRDRDYGYTF. In DNA, the CDR3 is TGTGCCAGCAGTTACAACCGGGACAGGGACTATGGCTACACCTTC.

This clonotype was seen only a few times. This chain connects TRBV29-1 to TRBJ2-7; 8 nucleotides agree with TRBD2. The DNA end favors TRBJ2-5, so the J call may be wrong. Germline V CDR1 and CDR2: SQVTM, ANQGSEA. CDR3 length equals 21 residues. CDR3 amino acids: CSVEYFRVDGRDPVQGETQYF. In DNA, the CDR3 is TGCAGCGTTGAATACTTTAGGGTAGACGGGAGGGACCCCGTCCAGGGGGAGACCCAGTACTTC.